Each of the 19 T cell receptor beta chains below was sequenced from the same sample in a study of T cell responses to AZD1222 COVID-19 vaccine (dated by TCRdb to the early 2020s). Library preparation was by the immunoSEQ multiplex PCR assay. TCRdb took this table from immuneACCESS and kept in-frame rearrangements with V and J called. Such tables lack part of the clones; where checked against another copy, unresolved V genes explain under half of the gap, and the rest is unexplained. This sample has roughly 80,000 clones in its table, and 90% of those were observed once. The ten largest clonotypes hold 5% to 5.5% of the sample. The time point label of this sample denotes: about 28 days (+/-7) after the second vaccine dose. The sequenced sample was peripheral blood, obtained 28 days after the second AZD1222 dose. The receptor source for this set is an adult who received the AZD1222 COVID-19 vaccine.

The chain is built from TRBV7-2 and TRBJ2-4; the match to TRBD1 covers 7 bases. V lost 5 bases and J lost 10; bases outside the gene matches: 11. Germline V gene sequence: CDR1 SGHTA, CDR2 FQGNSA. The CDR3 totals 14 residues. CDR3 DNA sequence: TGTGCCAGCAGCCAACAGACAGGGTCACGGATTCAGTACTTC. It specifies CASSQQTGSRIQYF.

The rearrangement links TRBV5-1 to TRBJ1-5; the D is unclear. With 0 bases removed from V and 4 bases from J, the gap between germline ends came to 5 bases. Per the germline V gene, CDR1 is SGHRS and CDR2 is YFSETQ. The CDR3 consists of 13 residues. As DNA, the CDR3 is TGCGCCAGCAGCTTGGCCTTGAATCAGCCCCAGCATTTT. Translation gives CASSLALNQPQHF.

The CDR3 is CASRGGPGGARGNTIYF. The CDR3 DNA reads as TGTGCCAGCAGGGGGGGGCCCGGAGGGGCGCGCGGAAACACCATATATTTT. This chain connects TRBV28 to TRBJ1-3; perhaps TRBD1 as D (6 bases). Per the germline V gene, CDR1 is MDHEN and CDR2 is SYDVKM. CDR3 size: 17 residues. V was trimmed by 6 bases and J by 4 bases, leaving 22 bases between them.

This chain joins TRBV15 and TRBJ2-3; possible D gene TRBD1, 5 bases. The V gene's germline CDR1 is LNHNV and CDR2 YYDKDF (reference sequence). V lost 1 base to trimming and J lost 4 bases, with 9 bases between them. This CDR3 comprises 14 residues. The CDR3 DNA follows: TGTGCCACCAGCAGAGGGGGCGATGCAGATACGCAGTATTTT. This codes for CATSRGGDADTQYF.

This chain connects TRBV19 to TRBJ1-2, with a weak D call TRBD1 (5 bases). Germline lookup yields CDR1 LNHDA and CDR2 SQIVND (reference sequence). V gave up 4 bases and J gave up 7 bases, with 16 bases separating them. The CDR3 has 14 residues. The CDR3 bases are TGTGCCAGTAGTACTGACGTAGGGGCCCGTGGCTACACCTTC. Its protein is CASSTDVGARGYTF.

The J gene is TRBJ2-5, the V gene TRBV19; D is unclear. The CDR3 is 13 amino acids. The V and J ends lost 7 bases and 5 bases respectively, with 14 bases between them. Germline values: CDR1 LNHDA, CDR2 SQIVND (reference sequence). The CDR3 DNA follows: TGTGCCAGTAAAATACTACTACCGGAGACCCAGTACTTC. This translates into CASKILLPETQYF.

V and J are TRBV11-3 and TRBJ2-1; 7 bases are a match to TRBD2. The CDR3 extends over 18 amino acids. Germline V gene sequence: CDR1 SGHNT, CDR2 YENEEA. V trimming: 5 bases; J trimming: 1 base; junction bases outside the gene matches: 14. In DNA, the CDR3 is TGTGCCAGCAGCCCCCGGACTAGTGGGGGAGTATCCTACAATGAGCAGTTCTTC. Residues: CASSPRTSGGVSYNEQFF.

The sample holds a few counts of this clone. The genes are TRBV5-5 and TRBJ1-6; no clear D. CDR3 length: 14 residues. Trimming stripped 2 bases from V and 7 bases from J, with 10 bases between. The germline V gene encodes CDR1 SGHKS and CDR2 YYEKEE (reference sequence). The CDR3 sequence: CASSFVGENSPLHF. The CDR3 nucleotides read TGTGCCAGCAGCTTTGTTGGGGAGAATTCACCCCTCCACTTT.

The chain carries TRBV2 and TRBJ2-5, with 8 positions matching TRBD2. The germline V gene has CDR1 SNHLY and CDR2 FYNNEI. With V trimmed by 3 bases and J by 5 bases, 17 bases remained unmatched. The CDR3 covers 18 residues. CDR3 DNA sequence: TGTGCCAGCAGTGATCCCCCCCCACCGGGGGGGCGAGGTGAGACCCAGTACTTC. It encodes CASSDPPPPGGRGETQYF.

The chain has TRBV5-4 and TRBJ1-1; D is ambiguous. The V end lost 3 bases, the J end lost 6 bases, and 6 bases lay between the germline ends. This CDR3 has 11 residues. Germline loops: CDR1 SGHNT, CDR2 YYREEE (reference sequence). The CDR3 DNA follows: TGTGCCAGCAGCTGGAAGGCTGAAGCTTTCTTT. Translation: CASSWKAEAFF.

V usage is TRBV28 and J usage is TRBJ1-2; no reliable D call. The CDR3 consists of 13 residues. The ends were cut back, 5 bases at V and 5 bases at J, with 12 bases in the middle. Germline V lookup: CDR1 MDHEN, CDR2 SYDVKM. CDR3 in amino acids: CASSLDKLYGYTF. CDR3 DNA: TGTGCCAGCAGTCTCGACAAGTTATATGGCTACACCTTC.

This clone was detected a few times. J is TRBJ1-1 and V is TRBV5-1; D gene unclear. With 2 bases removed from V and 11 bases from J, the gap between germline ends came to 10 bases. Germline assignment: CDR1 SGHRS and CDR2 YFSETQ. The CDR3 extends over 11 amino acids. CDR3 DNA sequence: TGCGCCAGCAGCTTTTCCGGCGGTGCTTTCTTT. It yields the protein CASSFSGGAFF.

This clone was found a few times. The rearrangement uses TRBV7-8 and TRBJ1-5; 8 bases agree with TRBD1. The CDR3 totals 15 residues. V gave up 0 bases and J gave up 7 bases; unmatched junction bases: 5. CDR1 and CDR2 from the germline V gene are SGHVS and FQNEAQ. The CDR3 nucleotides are TGTGCCAGCAGCTTAGCTGACAGGGGCGGGCAGCCCCAGCATTTT. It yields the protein CASSLADRGGQPQHF.

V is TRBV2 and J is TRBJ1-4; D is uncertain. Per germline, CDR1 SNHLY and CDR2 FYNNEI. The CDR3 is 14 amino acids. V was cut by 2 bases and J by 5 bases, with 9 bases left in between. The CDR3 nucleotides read TGTGCCAGCAGTGAAAATCTGGCGAATGAAAAACTGTTTTTT. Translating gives CASSENLANEKLFF.

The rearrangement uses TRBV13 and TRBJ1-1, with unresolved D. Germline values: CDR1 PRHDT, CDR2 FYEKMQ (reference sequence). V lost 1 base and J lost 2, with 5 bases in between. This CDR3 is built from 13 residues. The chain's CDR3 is CASSLDKNTEAFF. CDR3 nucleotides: TGTGCCAGCAGCTTAGACAAAAACACTGAAGCTTTCTTT. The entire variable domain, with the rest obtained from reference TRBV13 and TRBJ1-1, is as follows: AAGVIQSPRHLIKEKRETATLKCYPIPRHDTVYWYQQGPGQDPQFLISFYEKMQSDKGSIPDRFSAQQFSDYHSELNMSSLELGDSALYFCASSLDKNTEAFFGQGTRLTVV.

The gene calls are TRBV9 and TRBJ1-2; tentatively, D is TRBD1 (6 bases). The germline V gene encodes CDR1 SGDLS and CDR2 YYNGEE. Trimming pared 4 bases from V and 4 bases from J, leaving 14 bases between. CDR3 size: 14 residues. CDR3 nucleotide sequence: TGTGCCAGCAGCCCAGGACAGTACGTCTATGGCTACACCTTC. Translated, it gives CASSPGQYVYGYTF.

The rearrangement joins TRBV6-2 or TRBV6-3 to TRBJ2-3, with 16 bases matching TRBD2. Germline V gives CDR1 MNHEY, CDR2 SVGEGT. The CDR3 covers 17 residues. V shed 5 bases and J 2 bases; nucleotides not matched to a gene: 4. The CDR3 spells CASSDGTSGGATDTQYF. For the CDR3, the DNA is TGTGCCAGCAGTGACGGGACTAGCGGGGGGGCCACAGATACGCAGTATTTT.

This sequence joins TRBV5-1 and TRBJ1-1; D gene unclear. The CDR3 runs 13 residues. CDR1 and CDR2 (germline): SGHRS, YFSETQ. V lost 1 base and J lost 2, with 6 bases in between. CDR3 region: CASSLSDNTEAFF. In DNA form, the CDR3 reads TGCGCCAGCAGCTTGTCGGATAACACTGAAGCTTTCTTT.

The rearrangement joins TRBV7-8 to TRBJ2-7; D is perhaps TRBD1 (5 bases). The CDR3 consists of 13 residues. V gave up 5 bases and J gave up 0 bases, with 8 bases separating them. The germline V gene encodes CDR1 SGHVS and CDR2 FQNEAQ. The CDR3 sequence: CASSRQFSYEQYF. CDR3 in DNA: TGTGCCAGCAGCCGACAGTTCTCCTACGAGCAGTACTTC.